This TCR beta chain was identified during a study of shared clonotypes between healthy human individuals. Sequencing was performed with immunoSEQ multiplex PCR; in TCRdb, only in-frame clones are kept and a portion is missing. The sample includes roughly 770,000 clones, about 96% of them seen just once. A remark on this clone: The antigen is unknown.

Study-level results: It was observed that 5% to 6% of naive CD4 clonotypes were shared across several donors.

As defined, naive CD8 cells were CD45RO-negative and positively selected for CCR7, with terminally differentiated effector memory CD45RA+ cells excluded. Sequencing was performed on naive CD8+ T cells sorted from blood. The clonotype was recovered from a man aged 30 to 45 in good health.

CDR3 sequence: CASSSGPGTYEQYF. The CDR3 nucleotides read TGTGCCAGCAGCTCGGGACCCGGAACCTACGAGCAGTACTTC. V is TRBV11-2 and J is TRBJ2-7, with D perhaps matching TRBD1 or TRBD2 (5 bases each). The CDR3 spans 14 residues. V shed 4 bases and J shed 2 bases, with 12 bases lying between them. Germline values: CDR1 SGHAT, CDR2 FQNNGV.